Presented here are 10 T cell receptor beta chains from one specimen sequenced in a study of response to subunit inactivated influenza vaccine. TCRdb passed the RT-PCR reads through MiXCR, listing each CDR3 protein once. Among 650,000 or so distinct CDR3 sequences, 13% to 15% were seen once, and the ten largest hold around 7.6%. This specimen consisted of PBMCs from blood, obtained roughly 2 weeks before vaccination. The receptor set was obtained from a man aged 45 to 65 who received an inactivated influenza vaccine.

This clonotype has only a few counts. J is TRBJ2-7 and V is TRBV7-9; D is uncertain. This CDR3 comprises 14 residues. Trimming left V 5 bases short and J 0 bases short, with 11 bases between. Germline CDR1 reads SEHNR; CDR2 reads FQNEAQ (reference sequence). The CDR3 reads CASSRSPSSYEQYF. CDR3 bases: TGTGCCAGCAGCCGGAGCCCCAGCTCCTACGAGCAGTACTTC. The full variable domain, with the rest looked up from reference TRBV7-9 and TRBJ2-7, is DTGVSQNPRHKITKRGQNVTFRCDPISEHNRLYWYRQTLGQGPEFLTYFQNEAQLEKSRLLSDRFSAERPKGSFSTLEIQRTEQGDSAMYLCASSRSPSSYEQYFGPGTRLTVT.

The genes are TRBV28 and TRBJ2-2; TRBD1 matches 10 bases. Germline loops: CDR1 MDHEN, CDR2 SYDVKM. This CDR3 contains 15 residues. With 4 bases clipped from V and 3 bases from J, the junction kept 2 bases outside the gene matches. CDR3 sequence reads: CASSWGTGDTGELFF. Here the CDR3 DNA reads TGTGCCAGCAGTTGGGGGACAGGGGACACCGGGGAGCTGTTTTTT.

This clonotype was found a few times. V is TRBV7-9 and J is TRBJ2-1; D call uncertain. Germline CDR1 and CDR2: SEHNR and FQNEAQ (reference sequence). Trimming took 0 bases from V and 5 from J, leaving 17 bases between them. This CDR3 has 17 amino acids. The CDR3 is CASSLAFREAANNEQFF. DNA for the CDR3: TGTGCCAGCAGCTTAGCCTTCCGAGAGGCCGCCAACAATGAGCAGTTCTTC. Full variable domain (missing parts from reference TRBV7-9 and TRBJ2-1): DTGVSQNPRHKITKRGQNVTFRCDPISEHNRLYWYRQTLGQGPEFLTYFQNEAQLEKSRLLSDRFSAERPKGSFSTLEIQRTEQGDSAMYLCASSLAFREAANNEQFFGPGTRLTVL.

The V call is TRBV5-1, the J call TRBJ2-1; D ambiguous. Germline CDR1 SGHRS, CDR2 YFSETQ. With 7 bases removed from V and 7 bases from J, the gap between germline ends came to 12 bases. There are 12 residues in the CDR3. The CDR3 is CASGTRGNEQFF. The CDR3 DNA sequence: TGCGCCAGCGGCACAAGAGGAAATGAGCAGTTCTTC. Full variable domain (rest looked up from reference TRBV5-1 and TRBJ2-1): KAGVTQTPRYLIKTRGQQVTLSCSPISGHRSVSWYQQTPGQGLQFLFEYFSETQRNKGNFPGRFSGRQFSNSRSEMNVSTLELGDSALYLCASGTRGNEQFFGPGTRLTVL.

The chain is built from TRBV5-1 and TRBJ2-7; no clear D. CDR3 length: 13 amino acids. Germline V lookup: CDR1 SGHRS, CDR2 YFSETQ. The V and J ends lost 7 bases and 1 base respectively, with 12 bases between them. CDR3 residues: CASRQTQSYEQYF. CDR3 coding DNA: TGCGCCAGCCGGCAGACCCAGTCCTACGAGCAGTACTTC. Together with reference TRBV5-1 and TRBJ2-7, the CDR3 gives the full variable domain: KAGVTQTPRYLIKTRGQQVTLSCSPISGHRSVSWYQQTPGQGLQFLFEYFSETQRNKGNFPGRFSGRQFSNSRSEMNVSTLELGDSALYLCASRQTQSYEQYFGPGTRLTVT.

This clonotype was counted only a few times. The gene calls are TRBV10-3 and TRBJ2-1, with TRBD1 matching 7 bases. Trimming at V came to 4 bases and at J to 2 bases, leaving 8 bases not matched to a gene. The CDR3 contains 16 residues. Looked up from germline, CDR1 is ENHRY and CDR2 is SYGVKD. The CDR3 spells CAISGGQGDTYNEQFF. Here the CDR3 DNA reads TGTGCCATCAGTGGTGGTCAGGGGGACACCTACAATGAGCAGTTCTTC.

The J gene is TRBJ2-3, the V gene TRBV7-6; no clear D. The CDR3 is made up of 14 amino acids. Germline CDR1 SGHVS, CDR2 FNYEAQ. V lost 1 base to trimming and J lost 4 bases, with 9 bases between them. The CDR3, as DNA: TGTGCCAGCAGCTTAGATAATTCCGCAGATACGCAGTATTTT. Its protein is CASSLDNSADTQYF.

The chain joins TRBV19 to TRBJ2-2; TRBD2 matches at 9 bases. Germline assignment: CDR1 LNHDA and CDR2 SQIVND (reference sequence). This CDR3 spans 18 amino acids. V was pared by 3 bases and J by 4 bases, with 12 bases of the junction left unmatched. CDR3 bases: TGTGCCAGTAGTATGAGGCGGGGGGGCCGACTATTCACCGGGGAGCTGTTTTTT. This encodes CASSMRRGGRLFTGELFF.

This clonotype was recorded a few times. V and J are TRBV12-3 or TRBV12-4 and TRBJ1-6, with 8 bases aligning to TRBD1. This CDR3 spans 16 amino acids. V lost 6 bases and J lost 14; bases outside the gene matches: 18. The CDR3 spells CASSQFGRTGIPTLHF. As DNA, the CDR3 is TGTGCCAGCAGCCAATTCGGCCGGACAGGGATCCCGACCCTCCACTTT.

The chain has TRBV4-3 and TRBJ2-3, with 8 bases matching TRBD2. CDR1 LGHNA and CDR2 YSLEER come from the germline V gene. Trimming cost V 1 base and J 5 bases; bases outside gene matches: 11. The CDR3 length is 17 residues. The chain's CDR3 is CASSQGGAGEAKDTQYF. For the CDR3, the DNA is TGCGCCAGCAGCCAAGGGGGAGCGGGAGAAGCGAAAGATACGCAGTATTTT.